This section outlines one T cell receptor (beta chain) sequence together with its context. The antigen is undetermined. This specimen belongs to a study of lymphopenia after photon versus proton radiotherapy. Germline assignment: CDR1 SGHKS and CDR2 YYEKEE (reference sequence). The CDR3 totals 13 residues. V shed 0 bases and J shed 4 bases, with 4 bases lying between them. The table came from immunoSEQ multiplex PCR; TCRdb's copy has only in-frame clones and leaves some out. The repertoire includes 150,000 to 200,000 clones, about 88% of them detected once, and less than 6% sits in the top ten. Overall study findings and caveats: After the lymphocyte nadir, photon-treated repertoires showed oligoclonal expansion, especially of CD8+ Temra cells. Relative stability marked proton patients; photon patients lost diversity and naive cells. Only patients who died were analyzed for survival; proton advantage is unproven.

The material sequenced was peripheral blood, taken from a patient treated with photon-based radiotherapy. The chain combines TRBV5-5 with TRBJ2-2; D gene ambiguous. The receptor was derived from a man aged 50 to 59 with gastric cancer. CDR3 nucleotide sequence: TGTGCCAGCAGCTTGGGTGTCACCGGGGAGCTGTTTTTT. Amino acids: CASSLGVTGELFF. Full variable domain (remainder filled in from reference TRBV5-5 and TRBJ2-2): DAGVTQSPTHLIKTRGQQVTLRCSPISGHKSVSWYQQVLGQGPQFIFQYYEKEERGRGNFPDRFSARQFPNYSSELNVNALLLGDSALYLCASSLGVTGELFFGEGSRLTVL.